These 22 T cell receptor beta chains originate from one sample sequenced in a study of OX40 agonist ivuxolimab in advanced cancers. The protocol was immunoSEQ multiplex PCR, while the TCRdb copy is restricted to in-frame clones and leaves out a portion. The sample has approximately 100,000 clones; 90% to 95% are singletons. Here the sequenced sample was CD4+ or CD8+ T cells sorted from blood, taken in a trial of the OX40 agonist ivuxolimab. The receptors here all came from an adult with an advanced solid tumor such as melanoma, head and neck, liver or kidney cancer.

This clone was seen a few times. The chain employs TRBV5-1 and TRBJ2-7; 9 positions match TRBD2. CDR1 and CDR2 from the germline V gene are SGHRS and YFSETQ. The V and J ends lost 0 bases and 6 bases, in that order; junction bases with no gene match: 7. The CDR3 sequence is 15 residues long. The CDR3: CASSLVGGGDLEQYF. In nucleotides, the CDR3 is TGCGCCAGCAGCTTGGTGGGCGGGGGGGATCTCGAGCAGTACTTC.

The chain combines TRBV10-3 with TRBJ2-1; 10 nucleotides align to TRBD2. In germline, CDR1 is ENHRY, CDR2 SYGVKD. The CDR3 contains 18 residues. V was clipped by 4 bases and J by 2 bases; unmatched bases: 11. The CDR3 bases are TGTGCCATCAGTGCAGGGGGCCGGACTAGCGGTGCCTACAATGAGCAGTTCTTC. It is translated as CAISAGGRTSGAYNEQFF.

The chain is built from TRBV5-1 and TRBJ2-5, with 9 bases that match TRBD1. The germline gives CDR1 SGHRS, CDR2 YFSETQ. The ends lost 1 base at V and 5 bases at J; junction bases unmatched: 6. CDR3 length: 15 amino acids. CDR3 nucleotides: TGCGCCAGCAGCTTGAACAGGGGGCTTAGCGAGACCCAGTACTTC. This translates into CASSLNRGLSETQYF.

In this sample, this clone turned up a few times. J is TRBJ1-5 and V is TRBV4-1; D is unclear. Germline V lookup: CDR1 MGHRA, CDR2 YSYEKL. CDR3 length equals 13 residues. Trimming shortened V by 0 bases and J by 4 bases, and 4 bases separated the two germline ends. DNA for the CDR3: TGCGCCAGCAGCCAAGATCTGAATCAGCCCCAGCATTTT. Amino acid sequence: CASSQDLNQPQHF.

The J gene is TRBJ2-1, the V gene TRBV7-9; no firm D call. Germline V gene data show CDR1 as SEHNR and CDR2 as FQNEAQ (reference sequence). CDR3 length: 11 residues. Trimming removed 2 bases at V and 10 bases at J, with 6 bases between. The chain's CDR3 is CASSLTGEQFF. For the CDR3, the DNA is TGTGCCAGCAGCTTAACCGGGGAGCAGTTCTTC. The whole variable domain, filled in from reference TRBV7-9 and TRBJ2-1, reads DTGVSQNPRHKITKRGQNVTFRCDPISEHNRLYWYRQTLGQGPEFLTYFQNEAQLEKSRLLSDRFSAERPKGSFSTLEIQRTEQGDSAMYLCASSLTGEQFFGPGTRLTVL.

There are a few counts of this clone. The chain carries TRBV5-1 and TRBJ2-3, with a weak D call TRBD2 (5 bases). CDR3 length equals 15 residues. The V and J ends lost 1 base and 1 base respectively, with 10 bases between them. Germline loops: CDR1 SGHRS, CDR2 YFSETQ. CDR3 coding DNA: TGCGCCAGCAGCTTGAACGGACTTGGCACAGATACGCAGTATTTT. Protein product: CASSLNGLGTDTQYF.

The rearrangement links TRBV2 to TRBJ2-7, with 8 bases fitting TRBD2. The CDR3 runs to 12 residues. The V and J ends lost 6 bases and 5 bases, in that order; junction bases with no gene match: 3. Germline values: CDR1 SNHLY, CDR2 FYNNEI. The CDR3 DNA reads as TGTGCCAGCAGCGGGACTAGAAACGAGCAGTACTTC. It is translated as CASSGTRNEQYF.

The chain uses TRBV5-1 and TRBJ2-3, with D possibly called TRBD1 or TRBD2 (5 bases each). Trimming left V 4 bases short and J 1 base short, with 10 bases between. Germline CDR1 and CDR2: SGHRS and YFSETQ. This CDR3 has 14 residues. The CDR3 nucleotides are TGCGCCAGCAGCGTCCGGGACCGCACAGATACGCAGTATTTT. Translation gives CASSVRDRTDTQYF.

This chain links TRBV9 with TRBJ1-1, with D possibly being TRBD1 (6 bases). This CDR3 is built from 15 residues. V lost 2 bases to trimming and J lost 7 bases, with 18 bases between them. Germline assignment: CDR1 SGDLS and CDR2 YYNGEE. For the CDR3, the DNA is TGTGCCAGCAGCGTGGGACACAGGAACGGGAATGAAGCTTTCTTT. Translated: CASSVGHRNGNEAFF.

The chain uses TRBV5-4 and TRBJ2-5, with TRBD2 matching over 10 bases. The germline CDR1 and CDR2 sequences are SGHNT and YYREEE (reference sequence). With V trimmed by 2 bases and J by 2 bases, 3 bases remained unmatched. The CDR3 sequence is 15 residues long. CDR3: CASSFTSGAQETQYF. As DNA, the CDR3 is TGTGCCAGCAGCTTCACTAGCGGGGCGCAAGAGACCCAGTACTTC. Variable domain in full (rest from reference TRBV5-4 and TRBJ2-5): ETGVTQSPTHLIKTRGQQVTLRCSSQSGHNTVSWYQQALGQGPQFIFQYYREEENGRGNFPPRFSGLQFPNYSSELNVNALELDDSALYLCASSFTSGAQETQYFGPGTRLLVL.

The chain uses TRBV10-3 and TRBJ1-3; D is possibly TRBD1 (6 bases). Germline CDR1 reads ENHRY; CDR2 reads SYGVKD. Trimming removed 2 bases from V and 0 bases from J, with 8 bases in between. The CDR3 contains 15 residues. CDR3 nucleotides: TGTGCCATCAGTGAGGCACAGGGCTCTGGAAACACCATATATTTT. It is translated as CAISEAQGSGNTIYF.

This chain links TRBV6-1 with TRBJ2-1; D may be TRBD2 (5 bases). The CDR3 is made up of 12 amino acids. In germline, CDR1 is MNHNS, CDR2 SASEGT. Deletions cut 10 bases from V and 11 bases from J, with 18 bases between. CDR3 in DNA: TGTGCCACTTCGACTATTGGCTCCAAGCAGTTCTTC. This translates into CATSTIGSKQFF.

This rearrangement joins TRBV30 to TRBJ2-5; TRBD2 aligns across 9 bases. V lost 0 bases and J lost 5; bases outside the gene matches: 7. CDR3 length equals 15 residues. Per germline, CDR1 GTSNPN and CDR2 SVGIG (reference sequence). Written as DNA, the CDR3 is TGTGCCTGGAGTGTAGGGGCGGGGGGGCCGGAGACCCAGTACTTC. Translating it yields CAWSVGAGGPETQYF. Variable domain in full (rest from reference TRBV30 and TRBJ2-5): SQTIHQWPATLVQPVGSPLSLECTVEGTSNPNLYWYRQAAGRGLQLLFYSVGIGQISSEVPQNLSASRPQDRQFILSSKKLLLSDSGFYLCAWSVGAGGPETQYFGPGTRLLVL.

The chain has TRBV6-1 and TRBJ2-7, with 8 positions matching TRBD2. CDR1 and CDR2 from the germline V gene are MNHNS and SASEGT. The V segment lost 2 bases and the J segment 7 bases; nucleotides outside the gene matches: 7. The CDR3 consists of 14 residues. CDR3 coding DNA: TGTGCCAGCAGTGAAAATGCGGGGGGTGCGGAGCAGTACTTC. This codes for CASSENAGGAEQYF.

The genes are TRBV6-1 and TRBJ2-7; 11 bases are shared with TRBD2. Trimming removed 7 bases from V and 4 bases from J; junction bases left unmatched: 9. The CDR3 has 15 residues. Germline-derived CDR1 and CDR2 are MNHNS and SASEGT. The CDR3 region has the DNA TGTGCCAGCATCTCTTCGGGACTAGCGGCGTACGAGCAGTACTTC. It translates to CASISSGLAAYEQYF.

The rearrangement uses TRBV10-3 and TRBJ1-1; tentatively, D is TRBD1 (6 bases). Trimming cost V 4 bases and J 5 bases, with 17 bases left between them. Germline V gene lookup returns CDR1 ENHRY and CDR2 SYGVKD. The CDR3 runs 15 residues. CDR3 sequence: CAISVTPGGGTEAFF. CDR3 sequence (DNA): TGTGCCATCAGTGTAACGCCCGGGGGCGGTACTGAAGCTTTCTTT.

This sequence joins TRBV10-3 and TRBJ1-2; the D is unclear. The CDR3 consists of 14 residues. With 0 bases removed from V and 6 bases from J, the gap between germline ends came to 11 bases. CDR1 and CDR2 (germline): ENHRY, SYGVKD. The CDR3 sequence: CAISESGGSDGYTF. The CDR3 DNA follows: TGTGCCATCAGTGAGTCGGGAGGAAGTGATGGCTACACCTTC.

The J gene is TRBJ2-5, the V gene TRBV11-2; 7 nucleotides line up with TRBD2. V shed 5 bases, J shed 2 bases, and the junction held 8 bases outside the gene matches. This CDR3 has 15 amino acids. Germline assignment: CDR1 SGHAT and CDR2 FQNNGV. CDR3 nucleotides: TGTGCCAGCAGCCCTAATGGGGGGGGGCAAGAGACCCAGTACTTC. Protein sequence: CASSPNGGGQETQYF.

J is TRBJ2-7 and V is TRBV30; no clear D gene. CDR1 is GTSNPN and CDR2 is SVGIG in the germline V gene (reference sequence). The CDR3 consists of 10 residues. With 5 bases removed from V and 6 bases from J, the gap between germline ends came to 8 bases. CDR3 region: CAWGDREQYF. CDR3 in DNA: TGTGCCTGGGGGGATCGCGAGCAGTACTTC.

The chain employs TRBV7-9 and TRBJ2-1; D unclear. Trimming cost V 3 bases and J 7 bases, with 13 bases left between them. The CDR3 contains 14 residues. In germline, CDR1 is SEHNR, CDR2 FQNEAQ (reference sequence). CDR3 region: CASSFGGNKNEQFF. The CDR3 DNA is TGTGCCAGCAGCTTTGGTGGTAATAAAAATGAGCAGTTCTTC.

The V and J genes are TRBV23-1 and TRBJ2-2; D uncertain. TRBV23-1 is sorted into the ORF group, with uncertain function. V was pared by 0 bases and J by 5 bases, with 7 bases between. The CDR3 loop spans 14 amino acids. CDR3 sequence: CASSQSRQTGELFF. In DNA form, the CDR3 reads TGCGCCAGCAGTCAATCGCGGCAGACCGGGGAGCTGTTTTTT.

The rearrangement links TRBV5-6 to TRBJ2-7; weak D call: TRBD2 (6 bases). The CDR3 is 15 residues long. Trimming took 2 bases from V and 2 from J, leaving 14 bases between them. Germline V gene lookup returns CDR1 SGHDT and CDR2 YYEEEE. CDR3 coding DNA: TGTGCCAGCAGCTTATGGCGGGGAAGTACCTACGAGCAGTACTTC. Encoded protein: CASSLWRGSTYEQYF.